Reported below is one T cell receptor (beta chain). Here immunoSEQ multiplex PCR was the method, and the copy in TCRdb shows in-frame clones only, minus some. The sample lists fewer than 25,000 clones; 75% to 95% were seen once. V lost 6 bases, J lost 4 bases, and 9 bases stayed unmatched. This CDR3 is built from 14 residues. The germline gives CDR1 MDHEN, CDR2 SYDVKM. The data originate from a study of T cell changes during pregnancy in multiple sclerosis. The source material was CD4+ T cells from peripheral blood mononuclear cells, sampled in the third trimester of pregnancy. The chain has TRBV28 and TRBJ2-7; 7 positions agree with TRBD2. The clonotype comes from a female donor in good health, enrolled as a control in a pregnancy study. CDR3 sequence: CASRGSGSGYEQYF. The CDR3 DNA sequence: TGTGCCAGCAGAGGTAGCGGGTCAGGTTACGAGCAGTACTTC.